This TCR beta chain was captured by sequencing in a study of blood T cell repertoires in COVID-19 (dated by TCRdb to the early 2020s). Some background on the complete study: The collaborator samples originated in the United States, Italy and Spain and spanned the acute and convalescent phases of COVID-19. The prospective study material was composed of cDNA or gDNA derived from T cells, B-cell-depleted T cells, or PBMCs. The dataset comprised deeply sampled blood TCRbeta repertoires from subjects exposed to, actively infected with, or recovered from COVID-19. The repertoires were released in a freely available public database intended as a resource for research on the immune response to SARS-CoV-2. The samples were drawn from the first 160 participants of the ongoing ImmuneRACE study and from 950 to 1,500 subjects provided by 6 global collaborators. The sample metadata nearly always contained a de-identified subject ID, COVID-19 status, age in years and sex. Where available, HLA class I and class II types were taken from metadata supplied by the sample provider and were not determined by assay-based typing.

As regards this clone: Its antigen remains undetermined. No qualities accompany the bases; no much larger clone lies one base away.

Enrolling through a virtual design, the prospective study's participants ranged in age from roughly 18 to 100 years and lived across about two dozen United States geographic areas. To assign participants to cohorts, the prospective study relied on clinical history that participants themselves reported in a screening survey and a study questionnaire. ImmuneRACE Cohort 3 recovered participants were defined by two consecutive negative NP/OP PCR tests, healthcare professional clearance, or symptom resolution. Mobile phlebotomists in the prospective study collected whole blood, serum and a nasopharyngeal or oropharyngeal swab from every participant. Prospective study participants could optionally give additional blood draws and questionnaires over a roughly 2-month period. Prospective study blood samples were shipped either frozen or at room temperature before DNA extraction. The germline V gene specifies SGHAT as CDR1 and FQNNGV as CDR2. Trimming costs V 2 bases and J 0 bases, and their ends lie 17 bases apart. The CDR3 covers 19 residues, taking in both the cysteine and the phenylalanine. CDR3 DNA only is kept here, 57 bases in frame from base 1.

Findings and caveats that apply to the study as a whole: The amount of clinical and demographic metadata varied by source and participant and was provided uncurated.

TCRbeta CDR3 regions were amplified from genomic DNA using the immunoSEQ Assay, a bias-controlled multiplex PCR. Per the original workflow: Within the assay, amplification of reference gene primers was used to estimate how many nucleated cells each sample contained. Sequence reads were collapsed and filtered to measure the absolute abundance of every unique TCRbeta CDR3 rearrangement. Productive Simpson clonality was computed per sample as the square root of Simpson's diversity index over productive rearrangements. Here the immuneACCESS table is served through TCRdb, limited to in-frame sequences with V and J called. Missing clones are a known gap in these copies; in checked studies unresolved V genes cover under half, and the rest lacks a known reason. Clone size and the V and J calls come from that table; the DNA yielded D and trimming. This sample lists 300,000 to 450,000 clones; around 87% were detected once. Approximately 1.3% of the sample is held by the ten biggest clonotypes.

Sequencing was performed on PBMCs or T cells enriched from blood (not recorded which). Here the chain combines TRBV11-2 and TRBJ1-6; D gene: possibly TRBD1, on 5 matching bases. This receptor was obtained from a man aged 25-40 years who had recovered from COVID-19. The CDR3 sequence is CASSLTLPTDSSYNSPLHF. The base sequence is TGTGCCAGCAGCTTAACCCTTCCGACAGACAGCTCCTATAATTCACCCCTCCACTTT.